This TCR beta chain was sequenced during a study of human T cells and chemical hapten exposure. Indicated time point: pre-sensitization, week 0. Sample treatment: therapeutic diphenylcyclopropenone sensitization with weekly scalp DPC. V shed 5 bases, J shed 6 bases, and the junction held 8 bases outside the gene matches. There are 15 residues in the CDR3. Germline V CDR1 and CDR2: SEHNR, FQNEAQ (reference sequence). This clonotype was detected ten times or more. TCRdb re-called the RACE reads through MiXCR, storing one row per CDR3 protein. This sample has tens of thousands of distinct CDR3 sequences; 8% to 10% occur once, and the top ten carry 9.6%.

The starting material was whole blood, obtained in connection with sensitization to the hapten diphenylcyclopropenone (DPC). The source of this sequence is a man aged 35 to 55 with alopecia areata. Some clones in this sample may be carry-over from other donors' samples. This rearrangement joins TRBV7-9 to TRBJ2-7; 12 bases fit TRBD1. The CDR3 DNA reads TGTGCCAGCAGCCACACCGGGACAGGGGGCGGCGAGCAGTACTTC. It codes for CASSHTGTGGGEQYF.